This T cell receptor (beta chain) was documented in a study of OX40 agonist ivuxolimab in advanced cancers. Study as a whole: Dose-escalation patients' cancers were hepatocellular carcinoma, melanoma, renal cell or head and neck cancer.

The CDR3 has 15 amino acids. Germline CDR1 reads SNHLY; CDR2 reads FYNNEI. The V end lost 1 base, the J end lost 5 bases, and 14 bases lay between the germline ends. With regard to this clone: Its antigen is unidentified.

Study findings and constraints: There was clonal expansion of CD4+ and CD8+ blood T cells by week 6 at 0.1 to 3.0 mg/kg. Those patients achieving a partial response at 0.1-3.0 mg/kg showed among the lowest clonal expansion.

On cycle 4 day 1 and cycle 7 day 1, as well as at baseline, blood was sampled. Some clones are missing from TCRdb's copy, which holds only in-frame ones; the method was immunoSEQ multiplex PCR. Altogether approximately 81,000 clones are present, 65% to 85% being singletons, with the ten largest covering over 3.5%. The clonotype comes from an adult with an advanced solid tumor such as melanoma, head and neck, liver or kidney cancer. This material consisted of CD4+ or CD8+ T cells sorted from blood, taken in a trial of the OX40 agonist ivuxolimab. The V call is TRBV2, the J call TRBJ1-1; D unclear. CDR3 sequence: CASSEGPGSLTEAFF. CDR3 DNA: TGTGCCAGCAGTGAAGGACCGGGGTCCCTAACTGAAGCTTTCTTT. Based on the CDR3 plus reference TRBV2 and TRBJ1-1, the full variable domain is EPEVTQTPSHQVTQMGQEVILRCVPISNHLYFYWYRQILGQKVEFLVSFYNNEISEKSEIFDDQFSVERPDGSNFTLKIRSTKLEDSAMYFCASSEGPGSLTEAFFGQGTRLTVV.